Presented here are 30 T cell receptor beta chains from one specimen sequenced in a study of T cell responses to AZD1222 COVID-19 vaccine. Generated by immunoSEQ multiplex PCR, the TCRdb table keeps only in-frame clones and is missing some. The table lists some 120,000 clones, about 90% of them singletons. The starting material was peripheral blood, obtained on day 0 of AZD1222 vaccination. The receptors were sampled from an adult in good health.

CDR3 in DNA: TGTGCCAGCAGTTACCCAGGGTCCACAGATACGCAGTATTTT. This codes for CASSYPGSTDTQYF. The V gene is TRBV6-5, the J gene TRBJ2-3, with D possibly TRBD1 on 5 matching bases. With 2 bases removed from V and 2 bases from J, the gap between germline ends came to 8 bases. From germline, CDR1 is MNHEY and CDR2 SVGAGI. CDR3 length: 14 residues.

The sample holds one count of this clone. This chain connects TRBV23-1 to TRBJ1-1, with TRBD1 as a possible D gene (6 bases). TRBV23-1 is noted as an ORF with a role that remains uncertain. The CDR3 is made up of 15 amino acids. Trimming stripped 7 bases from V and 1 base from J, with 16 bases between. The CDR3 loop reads CASNPRGDTNTEAFF. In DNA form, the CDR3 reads TGCGCCAGCAACCCAAGGGGGGACACGAACACTGAAGCTTTCTTT.

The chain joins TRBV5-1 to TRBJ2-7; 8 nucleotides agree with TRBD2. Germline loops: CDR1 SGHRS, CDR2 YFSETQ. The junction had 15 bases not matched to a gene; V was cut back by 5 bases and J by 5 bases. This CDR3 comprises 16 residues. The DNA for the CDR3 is TGCGCCAGCAGACTATATAGCGGGACGGTCGGTCACGAGCAGTACTTC. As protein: CASRLYSGTVGHEQYF.

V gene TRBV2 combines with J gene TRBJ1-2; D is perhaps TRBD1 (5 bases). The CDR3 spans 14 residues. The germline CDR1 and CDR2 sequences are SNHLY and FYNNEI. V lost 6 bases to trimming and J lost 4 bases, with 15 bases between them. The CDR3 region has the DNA TGTGCCAGCAGACTCCGGGACGGGCTCTATGGCTACACCTTC. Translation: CASRLRDGLYGYTF.

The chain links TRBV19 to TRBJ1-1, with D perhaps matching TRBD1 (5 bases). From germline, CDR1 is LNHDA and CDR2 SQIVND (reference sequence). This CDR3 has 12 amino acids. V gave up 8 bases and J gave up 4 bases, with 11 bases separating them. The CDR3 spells CASRAGRTEAFF. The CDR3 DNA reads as TGTGCCAGTCGAGCAGGGCGCACTGAAGCTTTCTTT.

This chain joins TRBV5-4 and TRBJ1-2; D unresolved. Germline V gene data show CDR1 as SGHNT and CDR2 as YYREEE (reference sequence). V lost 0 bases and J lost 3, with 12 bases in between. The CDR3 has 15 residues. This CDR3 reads CASSLGGLNDYGYTF. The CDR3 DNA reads TGTGCCAGCAGCTTGGGTGGACTCAACGACTATGGCTACACCTTC.

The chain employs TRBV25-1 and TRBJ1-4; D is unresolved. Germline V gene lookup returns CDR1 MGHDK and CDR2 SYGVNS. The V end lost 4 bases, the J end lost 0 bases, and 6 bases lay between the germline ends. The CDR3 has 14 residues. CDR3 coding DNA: TGTGCCAGCAGTGCTGGCCCAACTAATGAAAAACTGTTTTTT. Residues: CASSAGPTNEKLFF.

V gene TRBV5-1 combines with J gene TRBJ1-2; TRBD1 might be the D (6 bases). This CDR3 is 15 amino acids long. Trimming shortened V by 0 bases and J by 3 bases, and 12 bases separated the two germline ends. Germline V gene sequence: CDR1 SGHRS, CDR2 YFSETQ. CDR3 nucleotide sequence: TGCGCCAGCAGCTTGGATCCGGGGGCGGACTATGGCTACACCTTC. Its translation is CASSLDPGADYGYTF.

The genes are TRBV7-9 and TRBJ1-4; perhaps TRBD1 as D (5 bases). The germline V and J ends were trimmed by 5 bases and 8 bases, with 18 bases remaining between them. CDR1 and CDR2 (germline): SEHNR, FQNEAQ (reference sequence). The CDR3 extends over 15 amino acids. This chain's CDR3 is CASSMWDGGGEKLFF. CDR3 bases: TGTGCCAGCAGCATGTGGGACGGGGGTGGAGAAAAACTGTTTTTT.

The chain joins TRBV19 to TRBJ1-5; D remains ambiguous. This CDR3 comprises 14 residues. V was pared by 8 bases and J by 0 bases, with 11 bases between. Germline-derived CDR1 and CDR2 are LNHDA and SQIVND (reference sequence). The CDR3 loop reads CASSFPPSNQPQHF. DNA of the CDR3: TGTGCCAGTTCATTCCCCCCTAGCAATCAGCCCCAGCATTTT.

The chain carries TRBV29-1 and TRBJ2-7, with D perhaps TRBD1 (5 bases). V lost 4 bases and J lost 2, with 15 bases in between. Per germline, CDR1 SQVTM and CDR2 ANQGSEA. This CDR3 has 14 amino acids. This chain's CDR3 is CSVVGNRFPYEQYF. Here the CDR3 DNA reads TGCAGCGTTGTTGGGAACAGGTTTCCCTACGAGCAGTACTTC.

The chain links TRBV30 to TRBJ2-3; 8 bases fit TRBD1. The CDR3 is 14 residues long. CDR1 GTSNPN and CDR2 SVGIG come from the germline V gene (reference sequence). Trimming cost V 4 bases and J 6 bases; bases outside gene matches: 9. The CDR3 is CAWNDRGSTDTQYF. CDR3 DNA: TGTGCCTGGAACGACAGGGGATCCACGGATACGCAGTATTTT.

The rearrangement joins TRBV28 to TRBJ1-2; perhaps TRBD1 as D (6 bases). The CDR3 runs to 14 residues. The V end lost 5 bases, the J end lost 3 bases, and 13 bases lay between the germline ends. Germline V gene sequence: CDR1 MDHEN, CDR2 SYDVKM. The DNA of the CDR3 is TGTGCCAGCAGTCCATACAGGGCCTACTATGGCTACACCTTC. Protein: CASSPYRAYYGYTF.

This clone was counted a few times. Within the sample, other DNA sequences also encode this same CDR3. This chain's CDR3 is CASSQGEQPQHF. CDR3 in DNA: TGTGCCAGCAGCCAAGGGGAGCAGCCCCAGCATTTT. The V call is TRBV3-1 (or the pseudogene TRBV3-2), the J call TRBJ1-5; no definite D call. This CDR3 is 12 amino acids long. Looked up from germline, CDR1 is LGHDT and CDR2 is YNNKEL (reference sequence). Trimming took 1 base from V and 7 from J, leaving 5 bases between them.

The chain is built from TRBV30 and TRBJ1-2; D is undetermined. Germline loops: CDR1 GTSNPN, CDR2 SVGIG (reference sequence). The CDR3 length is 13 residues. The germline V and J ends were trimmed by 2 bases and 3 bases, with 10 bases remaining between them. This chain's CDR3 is CAWSYGEDYGYTF. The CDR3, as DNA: TGTGCCTGGAGTTACGGGGAGGACTATGGCTACACCTTC.

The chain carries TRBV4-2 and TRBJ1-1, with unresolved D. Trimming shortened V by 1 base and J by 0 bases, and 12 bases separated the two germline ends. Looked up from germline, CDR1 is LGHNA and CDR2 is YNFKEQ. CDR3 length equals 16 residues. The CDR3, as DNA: TGTGCCAGCAGCCAAGGGGAGGACGGATTGAACACTGAAGCTTTCTTT. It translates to CASSQGEDGLNTEAFF.

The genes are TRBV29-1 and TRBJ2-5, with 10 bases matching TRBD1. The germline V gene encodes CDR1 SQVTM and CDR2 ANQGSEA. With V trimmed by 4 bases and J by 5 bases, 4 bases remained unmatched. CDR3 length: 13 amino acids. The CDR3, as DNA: TGCAGCGTTGGGGCGGGACAGGGGGAGACCCAGTACTTC. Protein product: CSVGAGQGETQYF.

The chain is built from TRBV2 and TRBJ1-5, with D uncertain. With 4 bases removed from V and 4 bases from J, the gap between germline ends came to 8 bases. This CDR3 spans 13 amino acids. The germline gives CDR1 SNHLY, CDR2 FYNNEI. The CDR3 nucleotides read TGTGCCAGCAGTGCAAGAATAAATCAGCCCCAGCATTTT. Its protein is CASSARINQPQHF.

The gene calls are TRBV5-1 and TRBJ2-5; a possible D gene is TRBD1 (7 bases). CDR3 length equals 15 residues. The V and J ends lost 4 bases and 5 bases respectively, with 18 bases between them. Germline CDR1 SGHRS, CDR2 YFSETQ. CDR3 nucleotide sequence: TGCGCCAGCAGCCACGCCCAGGGGGGCGGCGAGACCCAGTACTTC. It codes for CASSHAQGGGETQYF.

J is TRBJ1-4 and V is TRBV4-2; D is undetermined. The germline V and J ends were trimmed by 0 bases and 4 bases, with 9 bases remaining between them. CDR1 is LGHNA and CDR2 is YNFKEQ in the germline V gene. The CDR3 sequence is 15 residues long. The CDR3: CASSQDLMNNEKLFF. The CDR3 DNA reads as TGTGCCAGCAGCCAAGATTTAATGAATAATGAAAAACTGTTTTTT.

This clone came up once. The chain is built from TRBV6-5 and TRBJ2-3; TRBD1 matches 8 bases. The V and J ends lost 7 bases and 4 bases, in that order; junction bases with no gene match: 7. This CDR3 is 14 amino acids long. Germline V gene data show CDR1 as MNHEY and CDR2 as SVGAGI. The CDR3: CASTDRGSSDTQYF. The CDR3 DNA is TGTGCCAGCACCGACAGGGGAAGTTCAGATACGCAGTATTTT.

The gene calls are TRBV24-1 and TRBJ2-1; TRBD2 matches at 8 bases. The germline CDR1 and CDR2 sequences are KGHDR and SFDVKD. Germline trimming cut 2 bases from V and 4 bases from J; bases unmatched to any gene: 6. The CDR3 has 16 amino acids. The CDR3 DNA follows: TGTGCCACCAGTGATTCCGGGACTAGGGTGTACAATGAGCAGTTCTTC. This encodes CATSDSGTRVYNEQFF.

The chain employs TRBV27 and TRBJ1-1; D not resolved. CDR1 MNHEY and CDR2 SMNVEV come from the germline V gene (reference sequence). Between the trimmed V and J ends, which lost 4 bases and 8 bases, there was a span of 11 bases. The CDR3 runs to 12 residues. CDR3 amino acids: CASSSIPGEAFF. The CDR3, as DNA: TGTGCCAGCAGTTCGATACCGGGAGAAGCTTTCTTT.

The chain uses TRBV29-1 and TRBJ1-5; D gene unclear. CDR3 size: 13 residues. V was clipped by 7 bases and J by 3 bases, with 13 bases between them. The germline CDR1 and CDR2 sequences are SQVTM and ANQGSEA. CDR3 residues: CSGQAGVNQPQHF. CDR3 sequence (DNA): TGCAGCGGGCAGGCAGGAGTCAATCAGCCCCAGCATTTT.

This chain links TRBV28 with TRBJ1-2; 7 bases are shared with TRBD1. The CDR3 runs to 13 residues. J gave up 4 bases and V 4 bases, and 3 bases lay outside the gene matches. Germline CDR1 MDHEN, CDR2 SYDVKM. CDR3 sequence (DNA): TGTGCCAGCAGTTCAACAGGGGTCTATGGCTACACCTTC. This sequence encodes CASSSTGVYGYTF.

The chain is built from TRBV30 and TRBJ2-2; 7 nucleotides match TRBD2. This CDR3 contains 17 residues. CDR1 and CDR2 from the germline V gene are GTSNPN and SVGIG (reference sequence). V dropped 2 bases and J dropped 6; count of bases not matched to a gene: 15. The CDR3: CAWSKPLSGPPPGELFF. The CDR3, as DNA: TGTGCCTGGAGTAAACCCCTTAGCGGGCCCCCCCCCGGGGAGCTGTTTTTT.

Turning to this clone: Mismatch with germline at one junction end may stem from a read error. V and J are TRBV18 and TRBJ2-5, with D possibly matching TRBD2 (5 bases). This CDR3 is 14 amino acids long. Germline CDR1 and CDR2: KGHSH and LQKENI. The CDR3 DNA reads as TGTGCCAGCTCATCACCCCTAAGCGGAGAGACCCAGTACTTC. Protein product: CASSSPLSGETQYF.

This chain's CDR3 is CASSATGWGEQFF. The CDR3 nucleotides read TGTGCCAGTAGTGCAACAGGGTGGGGTGAGCAGTTCTTC. The rearrangement uses TRBV19 and TRBJ2-1; weak D call: TRBD1 (6 bases). This CDR3 contains 13 residues. Trimming shortened V by 5 bases and J by 9 bases, and 14 bases separated the two germline ends. The germline gives CDR1 LNHDA, CDR2 SQIVND (reference sequence).

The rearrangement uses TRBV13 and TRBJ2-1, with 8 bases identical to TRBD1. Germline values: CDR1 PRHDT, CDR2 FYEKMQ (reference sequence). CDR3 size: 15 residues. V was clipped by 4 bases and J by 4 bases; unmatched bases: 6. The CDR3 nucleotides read TGTGCCAGCAGCTCCCGGGACAGGATGTACAATGAGCAGTTCTTC. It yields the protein CASSSRDRMYNEQFF.

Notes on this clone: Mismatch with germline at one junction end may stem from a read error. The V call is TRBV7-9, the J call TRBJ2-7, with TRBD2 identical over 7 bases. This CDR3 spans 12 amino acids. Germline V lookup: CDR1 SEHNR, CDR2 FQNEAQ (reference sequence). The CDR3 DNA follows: TGTGCCAGCAGCTTAGCCGGTGGGCGGGAGTCTTTC. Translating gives CASSLAGGRESF.